The rows below give T cell receptor beta chains drawn from one sample of a study of shared clonotypes between healthy human individuals. Method: immunoSEQ multiplex PCR; TCRdb's copy keeps in-frame clones and lacks some. The data contain hundreds of thousands of clones, approximately 96% of them seen just once; the ten biggest clones take up 0.095% to 0.13%. Sequenced: naive CD8+ T cells sorted from blood. Every receptor here comes from a woman aged 25 to 45 in good health. Both conserved end residues are part of each CDR3. Each record gives: V gene, J gene, CDR3 protein.

TRBV29-1	TRBJ2-5	CSAGSGSYEETQYF
TRBV7-9	TRBJ2-7	CASIDTGTGRNSSYEQYF
TRBV27	NA	CASSTKQGSPSYEQYF
TRBV18	TRBJ2-1	CASSPPPSGEPNEQFF
TRBV7-9	TRBJ2-2	CASSQLGTGELFF
TRBV4-1	TRBJ2-1	CASSRRRDWDNEQFF
TRBV2	TRBJ1-4	CASSDRGLSEKLFF
TRBV2	TRBJ1-2	CASSPDRGNYGYTF
TRBV9	TRBJ2-7	CASSPSRAREVASYEQYF
TRBV19	TRBJ2-6	CASSLVTGASGANVLTF
TRBV30	TRBJ2-1	CAWSTGPEGGNEQFF
TRBV6-5	TRBJ2-1	CASTGTGEGVNEQFF
TRBV9	TRBJ2-7	CASSVGWGVQYF
TRBV28	NA	CASSFPGRGSYEQYF
TRBV27	TRBJ1-1	CASSFTQSGLRTEAFF
TRBV5-4	TRBJ2-1	CASSLVPRAGNEQFF
TRBV5-1	TRBJ2-2	CASSVNSGITGELFF
TRBV4-1	TRBJ2-2	CASSQGTHTGELFF
TRBV4-1	TRBJ2-3	CASSPSGLAGGGTYTDTQYF
TRBV2	TRBJ1-1	CASQAYLGLNTEAFF
TRBV2	TRBJ2-1	CASGPGGTYIEQFF
TRBV7-8	TRBJ2-3	CASSLGLALPDTQYF
TRBV4-1	TRBJ1-1	CASSQDWRASHTEAFF
TRBV4-1	TRBJ2-3	CASRDRGRDTQYF
TRBV11-2	TRBJ1-2	CASSFSGILIPNYGYTF
TRBV9	TRBJ1-1	CASSARQGGAEAFF
TRBV2	TRBJ2-7	CASRWQSYGTSSSYEQYF
TRBV5-1	TRBJ1-1	CASSLEGAGTEAFF
TRBV27	TRBJ2-2	CASSLVAYTGELFF
TRBV28	TRBJ2-3	CASSFLAGGLATDTQYF
TRBV5-1	TRBJ1-1	CASSPGTVIMNTEAFF
TRBV4-1	TRBJ2-1	CASSQVPGTESYNEQFF